Listed here are 13 T cell receptor beta chains from one sample, sequenced in a study of blood T cell repertoires in COVID-19 (dated by TCRdb to the early 2020s). Library preparation employed the immunoSEQ multiplex PCR assay. Drawn from immuneACCESS, this table holds only the in-frame rearrangements with V and J called that TCRdb kept. Clones are partly lost; checked studies trace under half to an unresolved V gene and leave the rest unexplained. This sample lists roughly 50,000 clones; over 75% were detected once. Clones ranked in the top ten supply 14% of the sample. Sequences were obtained from peripheral blood. Receptors were obtained from an older woman with active COVID-19.

This chain uses TRBV5-1 with TRBJ1-6; D perhaps matches TRBD1 (6 bases). Germline V gives CDR1 SGHRS, CDR2 YFSETQ. Trimming took 4 bases from V and 9 from J, leaving 17 bases between them. The CDR3 covers 15 residues. Here the CDR3 reads CASSDQGTMISPLHF. The CDR3 DNA follows: TGCGCCAGCAGCGACCAAGGGACAATGATTTCACCCCTCCACTTT. The variable domain in full, completed from reference TRBV5-1 and TRBJ1-6, reads KAGVTQTPRYLIKTRGQQVTLSCSPISGHRSVSWYQQTPGQGLQFLFEYFSETQRNKGNFPGRFSGRQFSNSRSEMNVSTLELGDSALYLCASSDQGTMISPLHFGNGTRLTVT.

The rearrangement links TRBV12-2 to TRBJ1-5; TRBD1, the D gene given by the table, was not confirmed from the DNA. TRBV12-2 is assigned pseudogene status. This CDR3 comprises 17 residues. The CDR3 nucleotides are TGTGCAAGTCGCTTAGTGAGCGGTACAGGGGGAAATCAGCCCCAGCATTTT. It is translated as CASRLVSGTGGNQPQHF.

The gene calls are TRBV7-9 and TRBJ2-2; TRBD2 aligns across 10 bases. The CDR3 consists of 16 residues. Germline values: CDR1 SEHNR, CDR2 FQNEAQ (reference sequence). V gave up 4 bases and J gave up 4 bases; unmatched junction bases: 6. CDR3 in amino acids: CASSYLAGAGTGELFF. CDR3 bases: TGTGCCAGCAGCTATCTAGCGGGGGCTGGCACCGGGGAGCTGTTTTTT.

This clone was recorded only once. The V call is TRBV11-2, the J call TRBJ1-4; D is unresolved. Trimming stripped 6 bases from V and 3 bases from J, with 11 bases between. Germline V gives CDR1 SGHAT, CDR2 FQNNGV. This CDR3 contains 14 residues. CDR3 sequence reads: CASRLGVPNEKLFF. CDR3 bases: TGTGCCAGCAGACTCGGGGTACCTAATGAAAAACTGTTTTTT.

This clone was observed a single time. This chain uses TRBV14 with TRBJ2-7, with D perhaps matching TRBD1 (5 bases). V was pared by 2 bases and J by 4 bases, with 12 bases between. CDR3 length equals 14 residues. The germline gives CDR1 SGHDN, CDR2 FVKESK. The chain's CDR3 is CASSQTGPNYEQYF. The CDR3 DNA is TGTGCCAGCAGCCAAACAGGTCCTAATTACGAGCAGTACTTC.

The rearrangement joins TRBV6-2 or TRBV6-3 to TRBJ2-1, with TRBD1 as a possible D gene (5 bases). The ends were cut back, 2 bases at V and 10 bases at J, with 9 bases in the middle. The germline CDR1 and CDR2 sequences are MNHEY and SVGEGT. The CDR3 length is 12 residues. This chain's CDR3 is CASSYGHLEQFF. The DNA of the CDR3 is TGTGCCAGCAGTTACGGACACCTAGAGCAGTTCTTC.

This clone appeared a few times. The chain uses TRBV6-4 and TRBJ2-2; TRBD1 matches 9 bases. Trimming at V came to 6 bases and at J to 3 bases, leaving 5 bases not matched to a gene. This CDR3 has 15 residues. Looked up from germline, CDR1 is MRHNA and CDR2 is SNTAGT. CDR3 nucleotides: TGTGCCAGCAGCCCGGGACAGGGTGACACCGGGGAGCTGTTTTTT. This sequence encodes CASSPGQGDTGELFF.

This clone was seen once. This sequence joins TRBV7-8 and TRBJ2-1; TRBD2 matches at 13 bases. Trimming at V came to 4 bases and at J to 8 bases, leaving 14 bases not matched to a gene. The CDR3 runs 18 residues. Germline V gene lookup returns CDR1 SGHVS and CDR2 FQNEAQ. The DNA for the CDR3 is TGTGCCAGCAGCTCGCAACAGCTGACTAGCGGGGGGATAGATGAGCAGTTCTTC. This gives the protein CASSSQQLTSGGIDEQFF.

The chain has TRBV7-3 and TRBJ2-3; maybe TRBD2 (5 bases). V shed 1 base and J shed 2 bases, with 19 bases lying between them. This CDR3 spans 18 amino acids. CDR1 and CDR2 (germline): SGHTA, FQGTGA. CDR3 region: CASSLRPPGSGFTDTQYF. The CDR3 DNA reads TGTGCCAGCAGCTTAAGACCGCCGGGATCGGGGTTCACAGATACGCAGTATTTT.

The CDR3 DNA is TGTGCCAGCAGGCCCACAGGGTTTGCTGGCTACACCTTC. This sequence encodes CASRPTGFAGYTF. The J gene is TRBJ1-2, the V gene TRBV12-3 or TRBV12-4, with TRBD1 as a possible D gene (6 bases). Trimming left V 6 bases short and J 7 bases short, with 15 bases between. The length of the CDR3 is 13 residues.

V and J are TRBV7-2 and TRBJ1-2; 9 positions agree with TRBD1. Looked up from germline, CDR1 is SGHTA and CDR2 is FQGNSA. This CDR3 spans 19 amino acids. V lost 1 base, J lost 5 bases, and 17 bases stayed unmatched. CDR3 region: CASSLVGTGPDKDPYGYTF. CDR3 DNA sequence: TGTGCCAGCAGCTTAGTTGGGACAGGGCCTGATAAAGATCCATATGGCTACACCTTC. Supplemented by reference TRBV7-2 and TRBJ1-2, the full variable domain reads GAGVSQSPSNKVTEKGKDVELRCDPISGHTALYWYRQSLGQGLEFLIYFQGNSAPDKSGLPSDRFSAERTGGSVSTLTIQRTQQEDSAVYLCASSLVGTGPDKDPYGYTFGSGTRLTVV.

V usage is TRBV4-3 and J usage is TRBJ2-7; tentative D call: TRBD2 (6 bases). Per the germline V gene, CDR1 is LGHNA and CDR2 is YSLEER. Deletions cut 0 bases from V and 3 bases from J, with 18 bases between. The CDR3 spans 17 residues. CDR3 in DNA: TGCGCCAGCAGCCAAGATCAGGAGACTAGTTCCCTCTACGAGCAGTACTTC. Protein product: CASSQDQETSSLYEQYF.

This sequence joins TRBV10-3 and TRBJ2-5; TRBD2 matches 8 bases. Germline V gene lookup returns CDR1 ENHRY and CDR2 SYGVKD. This CDR3 has 13 residues. The J segment lost 4 bases and the V segment lost 3 bases, leaving 1 base of the junction unmatched. The CDR3 DNA reads as TGTGCCATCAGTGATGGGACTAGAGAGACCCAGTACTTC. Translated, it gives CAISDGTRETQYF.